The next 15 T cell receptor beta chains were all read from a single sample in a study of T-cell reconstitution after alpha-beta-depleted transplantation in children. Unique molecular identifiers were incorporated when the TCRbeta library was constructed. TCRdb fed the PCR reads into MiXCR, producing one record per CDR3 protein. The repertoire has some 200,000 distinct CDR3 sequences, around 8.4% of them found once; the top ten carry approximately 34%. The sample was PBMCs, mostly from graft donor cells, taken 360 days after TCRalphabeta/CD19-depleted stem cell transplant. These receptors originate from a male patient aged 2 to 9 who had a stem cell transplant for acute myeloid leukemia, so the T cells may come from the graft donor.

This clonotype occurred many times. The chain's CDR3 is CASSQPDLRAEQFF. The CDR3 region has the DNA TGTGCCAGCAGCCAGCCGGACTTGAGGGCTGAGCAGTTCTTC. The genes are TRBV7-9 and TRBJ2-1, with TRBD2 as a possible D gene (5 bases). Germline assignment: CDR1 SEHNR and CDR2 FQNEAQ (reference sequence). The V and J ends lost 5 bases and 9 bases respectively, with 17 bases between them. CDR3 length equals 14 residues.

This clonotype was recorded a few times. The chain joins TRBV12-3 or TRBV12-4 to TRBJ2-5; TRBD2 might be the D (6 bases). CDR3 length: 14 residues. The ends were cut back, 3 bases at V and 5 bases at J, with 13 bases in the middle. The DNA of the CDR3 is TGTGCCAGCAGTTTCAGGGATGGAGGGGAGACCCAGTACTTC. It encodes CASSFRDGGETQYF.

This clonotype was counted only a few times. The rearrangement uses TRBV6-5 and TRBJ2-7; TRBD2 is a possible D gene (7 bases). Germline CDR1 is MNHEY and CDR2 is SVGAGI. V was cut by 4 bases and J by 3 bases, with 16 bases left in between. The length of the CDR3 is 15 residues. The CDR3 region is CASSSPRRGGYEQYF. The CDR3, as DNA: TGTGCCAGCAGTTCCCCCCGGAGGGGGGGCTACGAGCAGTACTTC.

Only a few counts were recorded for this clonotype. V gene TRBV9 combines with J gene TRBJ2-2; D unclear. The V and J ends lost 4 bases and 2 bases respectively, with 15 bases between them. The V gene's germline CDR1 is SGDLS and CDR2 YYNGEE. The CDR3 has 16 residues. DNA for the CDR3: TGTGCCAGCAGCCCCCGCGCTATTACAAACACCGGGGAGCTGTTTTTT. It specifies CASSPRAITNTGELFF.

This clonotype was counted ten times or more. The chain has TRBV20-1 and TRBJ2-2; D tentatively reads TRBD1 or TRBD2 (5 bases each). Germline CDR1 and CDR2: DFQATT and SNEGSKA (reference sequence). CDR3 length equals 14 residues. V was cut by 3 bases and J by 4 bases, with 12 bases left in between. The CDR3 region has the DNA TGCAGTGCTAGCGGGACCTGGAGCACCGGGGAGCTGTTTTTT. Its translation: CSASGTWSTGELFF.

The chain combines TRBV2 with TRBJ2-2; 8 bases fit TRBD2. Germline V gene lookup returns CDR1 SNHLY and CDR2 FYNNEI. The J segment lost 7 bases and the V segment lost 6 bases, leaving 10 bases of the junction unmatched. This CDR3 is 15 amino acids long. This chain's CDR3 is CASRELSGEVGELFF. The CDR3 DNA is TGTGCCAGCAGGGAACTTAGCGGGGAGGTCGGGGAGCTGTTTTTT.

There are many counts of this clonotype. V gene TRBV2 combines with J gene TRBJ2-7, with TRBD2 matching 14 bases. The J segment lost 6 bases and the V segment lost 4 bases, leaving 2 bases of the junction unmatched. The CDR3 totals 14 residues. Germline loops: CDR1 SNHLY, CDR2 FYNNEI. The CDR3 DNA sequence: TGTGCCAGCAGTGGACTAGCGGGGGGGCGCGAGCAGTACGTC. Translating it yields CASSGLAGGREQYV.

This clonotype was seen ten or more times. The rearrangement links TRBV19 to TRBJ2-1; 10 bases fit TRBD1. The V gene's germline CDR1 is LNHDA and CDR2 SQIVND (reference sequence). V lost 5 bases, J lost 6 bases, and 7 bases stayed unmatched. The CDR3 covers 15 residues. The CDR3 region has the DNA TGTGCCAGTAGTGTGGGACAGGGGACGATCAATGAGCAGTTCTTC. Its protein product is CASSVGQGTINEQFF.

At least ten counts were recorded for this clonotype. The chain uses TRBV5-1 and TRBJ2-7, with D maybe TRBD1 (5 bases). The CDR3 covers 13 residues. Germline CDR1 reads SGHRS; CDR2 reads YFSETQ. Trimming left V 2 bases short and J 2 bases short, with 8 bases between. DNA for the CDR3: TGCGCCAGCAGCTTACAGGACGCCTACGAGCAGTACTTC. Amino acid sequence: CASSLQDAYEQYF. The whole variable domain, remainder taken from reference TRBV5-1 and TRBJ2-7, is KAGVTQTPRYLIKTRGQQVTLSCSPISGHRSVSWYQQTPGQGLQFLFEYFSETQRNKGNFPGRFSGRQFSNSRSEMNVSTLELGDSALYLCASSLQDAYEQYFGPGTRLTVT.

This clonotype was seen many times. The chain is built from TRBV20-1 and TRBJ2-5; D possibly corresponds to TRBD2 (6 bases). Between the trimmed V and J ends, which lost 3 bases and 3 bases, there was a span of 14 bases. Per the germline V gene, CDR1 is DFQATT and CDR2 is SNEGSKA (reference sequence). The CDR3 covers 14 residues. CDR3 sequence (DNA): TGCAGTGCTAGTTGGGGGGTGGCCGAAGAGACCCAGTACTTC. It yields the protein CSASWGVAEETQYF.

CDR3 nucleotide sequence: TGTGCCAGCCGCCATCCGGGTCCGAACTATGGCTACACCTTC. It specifies CASRHPGPNYGYTF. The chain joins TRBV5-6 to TRBJ1-2; the D is unclear. Germline loops: CDR1 SGHDT, CDR2 YYEEEE. V lost 7 bases, J lost 2 bases, and 15 bases lay in between. The CDR3 has 14 amino acids.

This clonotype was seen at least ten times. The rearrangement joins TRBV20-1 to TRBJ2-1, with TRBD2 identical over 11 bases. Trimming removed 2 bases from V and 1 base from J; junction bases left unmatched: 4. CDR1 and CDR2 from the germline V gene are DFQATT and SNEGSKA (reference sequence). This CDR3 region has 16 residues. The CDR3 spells CSARKLAGVSYNEQFF. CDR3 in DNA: TGCAGTGCTAGAAAACTAGCGGGAGTTTCCTACAATGAGCAGTTCTTC.

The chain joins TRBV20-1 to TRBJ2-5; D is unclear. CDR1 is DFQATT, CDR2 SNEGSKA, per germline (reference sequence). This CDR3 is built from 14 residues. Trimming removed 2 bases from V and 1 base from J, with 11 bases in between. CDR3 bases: TGCAGTGCTAGATGGATAGTAGTCCAAGAGACCCAGTACTTC. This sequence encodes CSARWIVVQETQYF.

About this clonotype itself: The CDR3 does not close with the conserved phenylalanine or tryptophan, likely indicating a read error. In DNA, the CDR3 is TGTGCCAGCAGCCGGGAGGCTTGGGGGAGCAATCAGCCCCAGCATTCT. Protein sequence: CASSREAWGSNQPQHS. The rearrangement joins TRBV5-5 to TRBJ1-5; TRBD1 might be the D (5 bases). Germline V gene sequence: CDR1 SGHKS, CDR2 YYEKEE (reference sequence). This CDR3 comprises 16 residues. V was trimmed by 4 bases and J by 1 base, leaving 15 bases between them.

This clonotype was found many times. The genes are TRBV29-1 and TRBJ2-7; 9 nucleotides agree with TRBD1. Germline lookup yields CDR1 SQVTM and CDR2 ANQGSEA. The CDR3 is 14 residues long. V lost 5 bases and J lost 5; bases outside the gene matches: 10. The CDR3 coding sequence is TGCAGCGTTTTCCCGGGACAGGGTGCGAACGAGCAGTACTTC. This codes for CSVFPGQGANEQYF.